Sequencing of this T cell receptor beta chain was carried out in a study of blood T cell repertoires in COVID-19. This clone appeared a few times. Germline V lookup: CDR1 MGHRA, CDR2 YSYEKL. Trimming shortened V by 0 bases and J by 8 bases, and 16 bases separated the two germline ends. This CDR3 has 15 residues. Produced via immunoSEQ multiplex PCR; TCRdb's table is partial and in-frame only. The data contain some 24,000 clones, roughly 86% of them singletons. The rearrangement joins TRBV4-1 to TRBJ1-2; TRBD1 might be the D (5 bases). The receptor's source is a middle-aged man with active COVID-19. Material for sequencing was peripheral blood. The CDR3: CASSQERGLLAGYTF. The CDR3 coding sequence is TGCGCCAGCAGCCAAGAGCGGGGCCTACTGGCGGGCTACACCTTC.